A selection of T cell receptor beta chains follows, all from one sample in a study of shared clonotypes between healthy human individuals. Sequencing was performed with immunoSEQ multiplex PCR; in TCRdb, only in-frame clones are kept and a portion is missing. Found here are around 1.1 million clones, approximately 78% of them singletons; the top ten hold 0.5% to 0.65%. The specimen sequenced was memory CD4+ T cells from PBMCs. These receptor sequences come from a man younger than 35 in good health. Some clones in this sample may be carry-over from other donors' samples. Both conserved end residues are trimmed from each CDR3. Part of the rows lack a size; the others show once, few, many or a class for expanded clones.

abundance	v_gene	j_gene	CDR3aa
once	TRBV2	TRBJ2-5	ASSTTGGARETQY
.	TRBV29-1	TRBJ2-5	SAASGRVETQY
.	TRBV2	TRBJ1-3	ASRSGSGNTIY
.	TRBV28	TRBJ2-7	ASRSGTGKHEQY
.	TRBV4-1	TRBJ1-5	ASSQVLTHANQPQH
once	TRBV6-6	TRBJ2-7	ASSQTSGSSYEQY
few	TRBV29-1	TRBJ1-5	SVETDGNQPQH
.	TRBV7-2	TRBJ1-1	ASSLLGGTEAF
.	TRBV19	TRBJ2-3	ASTDGAYITDTQY
.	TRBV18	TRBJ2-7	ASSPNQSPQYYEQY
once	TRBV2	TRBJ2-2	ASSGELAGAGELF
.	TRBV5-1	TRBJ1-1	ASSLGGQRNTEAF
.	TRBV5-6	TRBJ1-1	ASSYDRDTEAF
.	TRBV7-2	TRBJ2-5	ASSLNGMGTQY
few	TRBV9	TRBJ1-5	ASSFGQGDQPQH
.	TRBV7-6	TRBJ2-1	ASSGDWYNEQF
.	TRBV19	TRBJ1-2	ASSSQGINYGYT
.	TRBV4-1	TRBJ2-7	ASSHRYIPDPAGPYEQY
.	TRBV29-1	TRBJ1-1	SVEPRTGALSTEAF
.	TRBV2	TRBJ2-3	ASRLALGADTQY
.	TRBV9	TRBJ2-5	ASSVNQGSEETQY
.	TRBV7-9	TRBJ2-7	ASSLIQVAEQY
.	TRBV28	TRBJ1-2	ASSLTEENYGYT
once	TRBV9	TRBJ1-1	ASSVHPRNTEAF
.	TRBV5-1	TRBJ2-1	ASSPSGSSYNEQF
.	TRBV7-2	TRBJ2-1	ASSPGLDSYNEQF
.	TRBV2	TRBJ2-1	ASTSGRWSNEQF
.	TRBV5-1	TRBJ2-2	ASSFAGVANTGELF
.	TRBV5-1	TRBJ1-1	ASRGQGLNTEAF
.	TRBV28	TRBJ2-1	ASSFGWDTSYNEQF
.	TRBV27	TRBJ2-1	ASSFGGSRYNEQF
.	TRBV15	TRBJ1-2	ATSRRTGNTYGYT
.	TRBV6-1	TRBJ1-1	ASSADRVSTEAF
.	TRBV5-1	TRBJ1-4	ASRTRAGGEKLF
.	TRBV11-3	TRBJ2-3	ASSPLWSTDTQY
.	TRBV28	TRBJ2-7	ASSLSAMRGEQY
.	TRBV6-6	TRBJ2-7	ASSYSRKDEQY
.	TRBV16	TRBJ2-5	ASSQSTGRAATQY
.	TRBV6-6	TRBJ2-5	ASTKQGPQETQY
.	TRBV30	TRBJ2-3	AWSPNTDTQY
.	TRBV25-1	TRBJ1-4	ASRGRLNEKLF
.	TRBV7-8	TRBJ2-7	ASSLGLAVYEQY
.	TRBV15	TRBJ1-4	ATSRGPSTGGGGEKLF
.	TRBV5-1	TRBJ1-3	ASSLDPAVYGNTIY
.	TRBV27	TRBJ1-2	ASSLSLNKVPYGYT
.	TRBV9	.	ASSVDPRGIYEQY
few	TRBV19	TRBJ1-4	ASSIKISNEKLF
.	TRBV7-9	TRBJ2-5	ASSSDRGSWETQY
once	TRBV5-6	TRBJ1-1	ASSFGGLRNTEAF
few	TRBV14	TRBJ2-1	ASSQDYHNEQF
.	TRBV4-2	TRBJ2-2	ASSQGLAGGTGELF
.	TRBV6-5	TRBJ2-7	ASSYLAGDSYEQY
once	TRBV5-1	TRBJ2-5	ASSGDYGETQY